Listed here are 23 T cell receptor beta chains from one sample, sequenced in a study of blood T cells in healthy people across ages. For the second PCR, which ran for roughly 6 to 11 cycles, a sample-barcoded 5' primer and a J-beta primer mix were used. MiXCR, run by TCRdb on the 5' RACE reads, gives a single entry per CDR3 protein. The sample yields 1.5 million to 2 million distinct CDR3 sequences, roughly 52% seen once. Sequenced input: blood. These TCRs come from a woman between 40 and 55 years old in good health.

V is TRBV29-1 and J is TRBJ1-2, with 7 bases aligning to TRBD1. V lost 7 bases to trimming and J lost 2 bases; unmatched junction nucleotides: 4. The V gene's germline CDR1 is SQVTM and CDR2 ANQGSEA. The CDR3 runs to 12 residues. Written as DNA, the CDR3 is TGCAGCGGTGGGACAGCGAACTATGGCTACACCTTC. As protein: CSGGTANYGYTF.

In this sample, this clonotype turned up a few times. The chain combines TRBV6-6 with TRBJ2-1; 10 bases match TRBD2. CDR3 length equals 15 residues. Germline V gene lookup returns CDR1 MNHNY and CDR2 SVGAGI (reference sequence). V trimming: 2 bases; J trimming: 10 bases; junction bases outside the gene matches: 8. In DNA form, the CDR3 reads TGTGCCAGCAGTTACCCTGAGCGGGGGGGAGAGGAGCAGTTCTTC. Its translation is CASSYPERGGEEQFF.

The CDR3 DNA follows: TGCGCCAGCAGCCGCTTAGACAGAGCCCAGTGCGAGCAGTACTTC. Residues: CASSRLDRAQCEQYF. The rearrangement uses TRBV4-1 and TRBJ2-4; D may be TRBD1 (5 bases). TRBJ2-7 explains the end of the DNA better; the J call may be wrong. The CDR3 consists of 15 residues. Germline-derived CDR1 and CDR2 are MGHRA and YSYEKL.

The chain carries TRBV15 and TRBJ2-1; TRBD2 might be the D (5 bases). The CDR3 totals 16 residues. CDR1 is LNHNV, CDR2 YYDKDF, per germline (reference sequence). V dropped 0 bases and J dropped 6 bases, with 15 bases sitting between them. CDR3 nucleotides: TGTGCCACCAGCAGAGATCCTCCCACTAGACTCAATGAGCAGTTCTTC. Protein sequence: CATSRDPPTRLNEQFF.

The chain has TRBV27 and TRBJ2-6; TRBD2 agrees at 11 bases. Germline CDR1 reads MNHEY; CDR2 reads SMNVEV (reference sequence). Germline trimming cut 5 bases from V and 0 bases from J; bases unmatched to any gene: 6. This CDR3 contains 18 residues. The CDR3 sequence: CASSQGLAVTSGANVLTF. The CDR3 DNA is TGTGCCAGCAGTCAGGGACTAGCGGTGACCTCTGGGGCCAACGTCCTGACTTTC.

This rearrangement joins TRBV7-9 to TRBJ2-7; possibly TRBD1 for D (5 bases). CDR1 and CDR2 from the germline V gene are SEHNR and FQNEAQ (reference sequence). There are 15 residues in the CDR3. V was pared by 0 bases and J by 3 bases, with 12 bases between. In nucleotides, the CDR3 is TGTGCCAGCAGCTTAGCAGGGGCGCCTAACTACGAGCAGTACTTC. Translation gives CASSLAGAPNYEQYF.

Points on this clonotype: This sequence may be a read error, since a much larger clone differs from it by one base. This rearrangement joins TRBV29-1 to TRBJ2-4, with D perhaps assigned TRBD1 or TRBD2 (5 bases each). The J call is uncertain, as TRBJ2-5 better fits the DNA end. The CDR3 covers 13 residues. CDR1 and CDR2 (germline): SQVTM, ANQGSEA. The CDR3 loop reads CSLGSVGGETQYF. The CDR3 region has the DNA TGCAGCTTGGGCAGCGTTGGGGGAGAGACCCAGTACTTC.

The V and J genes are TRBV7-9 and TRBJ2-5, with TRBD1 identical over 8 bases. Trimming took 8 bases from V and 2 from J; bases not matched to a gene: 4. The CDR3 length is 13 residues. Germline V gene data show CDR1 as SEHNR and CDR2 as FQNEAQ (reference sequence). CDR3 sequence reads: CASLDREQETQYF. DNA of the CDR3: TGTGCCAGCCTGGACAGGGAGCAAGAGACCCAGTACTTC.

This clonotype was observed a few times. CDR3 sequence: CSAAETPGTNEQFF. In nucleotides, the CDR3 is TGCAGTGCTGCAGAGACCCCCGGGACAAACGAGCAGTTCTTC. This chain links TRBV20-1 with TRBJ2-1; possibly TRBD1 for D (6 bases). There are 14 residues in the CDR3. V was clipped by 5 bases and J by 10 bases, with 21 bases between them. Germline CDR1 and CDR2: DFQATT and SNEGSKA (reference sequence).

The chain is built from TRBV7-2 and TRBJ1-2; D is ambiguous. Germline lookup yields CDR1 SGHTA and CDR2 FQGNSA. The CDR3 extends over 15 amino acids. V lost 1 base and J lost 0, with 9 bases in between. The DNA for the CDR3 is TGTGCCAGCAGCTTAGGGCCGACGGCTAACTATGGCTACACCTTC. It yields the protein CASSLGPTANYGYTF. Together with reference TRBV7-2 and TRBJ1-2, the CDR3 gives the full variable domain: GAGVSQSPSNKVTEKGKDVELRCDPISGHTALYWYRQSLGQGLEFLIYFQGNSAPDKSGLPSDRFSAERTGGSVSTLTIQRTQQEDSAVYLCASSLGPTANYGYTFGSGTRLTVV.

Only a few counts were recorded for this clonotype. The V call is TRBV12-3 or TRBV12-4, the J call TRBJ1-4; D is unresolved. The V end was cut by 6 bases, the J end by 8 bases, with 10 bases between. The CDR3 is 12 amino acids. The DNA for the CDR3 is TGTGCCAGCAGCCCCCATACGGAAAAACTGTTTTTT. It encodes CASSPHTEKLFF.

This clonotype was seen a handful of times. V gene TRBV7-6 combines with J gene TRBJ2-1, with D possibly being TRBD2 (5 bases). Germline V CDR1 and CDR2: SGHVS, FNYEAQ. There are 14 residues in the CDR3. V was shortened by 5 bases and J by 4 bases, with 12 bases between the two germline ends. The DNA of the CDR3 is TGTGCCAGCAGCGCAGCGGCCTATTACAATGAGCAGTTCTTC. Amino acids: CASSAAAYYNEQFF.

The sample holds a few counts of this clonotype. The DNA of the CDR3 is TGTGCCAGCAGCCAGACAGGGGGCCCTAACACTGAAGCTTTCTTT. Its translation is CASSQTGGPNTEAFF. The chain is built from TRBV7-9 and TRBJ1-1, with TRBD1 matching over 10 bases. With V trimmed by 5 bases and J by 2 bases, 5 bases remained unmatched. Germline V gene sequence: CDR1 SEHNR, CDR2 FQNEAQ (reference sequence). The CDR3 has 15 amino acids.

The sample holds a few counts of this clonotype. The V call is TRBV9, the J call TRBJ2-5; no clear D. The germline CDR1 and CDR2 sequences are SGDLS and YYNGEE. Between the trimmed V and J ends, which lost 0 bases and 2 bases, there was a span of 8 bases. The CDR3 loop spans 14 amino acids. CDR3 nucleotides: TGTGCCAGCAGCGTAGCTGGGAAACAAGAGACCCAGTACTTC. It codes for CASSVAGKQETQYF.

V usage is TRBV28 and J usage is TRBJ2-3, with 11 bases aligning to TRBD1. CDR1 is MDHEN and CDR2 is SYDVKM in the germline V gene. V shed 11 bases, J shed 1 base, and the junction held 11 bases outside the gene matches. This CDR3 spans 16 amino acids. The CDR3 sequence: CAGGGQGASRTDTQYF. CDR3 DNA: TGTGCCGGGGGCGGACAGGGGGCTTCTCGCACAGATACGCAGTATTTT.

The chain links TRBV7-6 to TRBJ2-5; D possibly corresponds to TRBD2 (7 bases). The CDR3 is made up of 15 amino acids. The V end was cut by 5 bases, the J end by 5 bases, with 18 bases between. CDR1 and CDR2 (germline): SGHVS, FNYEAQ. The DNA for the CDR3 is TGTGCCAGCAGCCTTGGGGGGGGGCGCTCGGAGACCCAGTACTTC. Translation gives CASSLGGGRSETQYF.

The chain combines TRBV10-3 with TRBJ2-7, with TRBD1 matching over 9 bases. The germline CDR1 and CDR2 sequences are ENHRY and SYGVKD. V dropped 4 bases and J dropped 2; count of bases not matched to a gene: 6. The CDR3 has 15 amino acids. The CDR3 region has the DNA TGTGCCATCAGTGGGGGACAGGGAAGGACCTACGAGCAGTACTTC. This codes for CAISGGQGRTYEQYF.

This chain uses TRBV9 with TRBJ1-1; no clear D. V gave up 0 bases and J gave up 0 bases, with 9 bases separating them. CDR1 and CDR2 from the germline V gene are SGDLS and YYNGEE. This CDR3 has 15 amino acids. DNA of the CDR3: TGTGCCAGCAGCGTAGGTCCGAGGATGAACACTGAAGCTTTCTTT. It is translated as CASSVGPRMNTEAFF. Full variable domain (outside the CDR3, taken from reference TRBV9 and TRBJ1-1): DSGVTQTPKHLITATGQRVTLRCSPRSGDLSVYWYQQSLDQGLQFLIQYYNGEERAKGNILERFSAQQFPDLHSELNLSSLELGDSALYFCASSVGPRMNTEAFFGQGTRLTVV.

The gene calls are TRBV28 and TRBJ2-6; D not resolved. CDR1 and CDR2 (germline): MDHEN, SYDVKM. CDR3 length: 16 residues. Between the trimmed V and J ends, which lost 5 bases and 0 bases, there was a span of 11 bases. CDR3 nucleotides: TGTGCCAGCAGTCCTCGAACCTCCTCTGGGGCCAACGTCCTGACTTTC. Its translation: CASSPRTSSGANVLTF.

V gene TRBV3-1 combines with J gene TRBJ2-1, with 12 bases lining up with TRBD2. The V gene's germline CDR1 is LGHDT and CDR2 YNNKEL (reference sequence). This CDR3 region has 15 residues. With V trimmed by 2 bases and J by 7 bases, 3 bases remained unmatched. CDR3 loop: CASSQIGTSGNEQFF. CDR3 bases: TGTGCCAGCAGCCAAATAGGGACTAGCGGGAATGAGCAGTTCTTC.

This clonotype has a handful of counts. This chain links TRBV6-5 with TRBJ1-2, with D perhaps matching TRBD1 (6 bases). Germline V gives CDR1 MNHEY, CDR2 SVGAGI. This CDR3 has 14 amino acids. V lost 2 bases to trimming and J lost 4 bases, with 11 bases between them. The CDR3 DNA sequence: TGTGCCAGCAGTTACCTACAGGGATCCTATGGCTACACCTTC. Its protein is CASSYLQGSYGYTF.

This clonotype occurred a few times. Relative to the germline gene, one junction end is altered; a read error may explain this. J is TRBJ2-5 and V is TRBV7-8; D may correspond to TRBD1 or TRBD2 (6 bases each). Looked up from germline, CDR1 is SGHVS and CDR2 is FQNEAQ. The CDR3 loop spans 15 amino acids. The CDR3 is CATSRGQGWGETQYF. DNA of the CDR3: TGTGCCACCAGCCGGGGGCAGGGTTGGGGAGAGACCCAGTACTTC.

This chain connects TRBV24-1 to TRBJ2-5, with D unresolved. CDR1 and CDR2 (germline): KGHDR, SFDVKD. With 5 bases removed from V and 3 bases from J, the gap between germline ends came to 18 bases. The CDR3 consists of 16 residues. Here the CDR3 reads CATSVGSGWAKETQYF. CDR3 nucleotides: TGTGCCACCAGTGTAGGTAGTGGTTGGGCGAAAGAGACCCAGTACTTC.